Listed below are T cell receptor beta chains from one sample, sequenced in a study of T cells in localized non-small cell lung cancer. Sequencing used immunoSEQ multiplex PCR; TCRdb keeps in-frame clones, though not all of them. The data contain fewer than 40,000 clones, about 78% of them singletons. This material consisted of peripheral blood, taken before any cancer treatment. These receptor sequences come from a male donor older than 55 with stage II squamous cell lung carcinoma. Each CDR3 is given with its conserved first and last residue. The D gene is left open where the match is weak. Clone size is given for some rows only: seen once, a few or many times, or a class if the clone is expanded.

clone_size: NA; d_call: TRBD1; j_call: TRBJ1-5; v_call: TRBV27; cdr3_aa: CASDGTGGRQPQHF; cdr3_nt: TGTGCCAGCGACGGGACAGGGGGTCGTCAGCCCCAGCATTTT
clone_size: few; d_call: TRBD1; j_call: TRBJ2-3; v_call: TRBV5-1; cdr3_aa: CASSYGTGDVQDF; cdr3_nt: TGCGCCAGCAGCTATGGGACAGGGGACGTGCAGGATTTT
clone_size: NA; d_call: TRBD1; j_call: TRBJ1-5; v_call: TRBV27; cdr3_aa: CASRPGTGGSQPQHF; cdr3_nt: TGTGCCAGCAGACCCGGGACAGGGGGGAGTCAGCCCCAGCATTTT
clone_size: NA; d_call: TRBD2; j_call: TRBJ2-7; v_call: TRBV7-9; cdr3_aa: CASSSRLAGAGEQYF; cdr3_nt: TGTGCCAGCAGCTCCCGACTAGCGGGAGCTGGTGAGCAGTACTTC
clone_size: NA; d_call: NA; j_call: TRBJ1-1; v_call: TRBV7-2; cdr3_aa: CASSSQANTEAFF; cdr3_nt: TGTGCCAGCAGCTCGCAGGCGAACACTGAAGCTTTCTTT
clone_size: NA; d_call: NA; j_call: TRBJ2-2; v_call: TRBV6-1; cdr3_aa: CASSEIGSVPGELFF; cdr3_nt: TGTGCCAGCAGTGAAATAGGATCGGTGCCCGGGGAGCTGTTTTTT
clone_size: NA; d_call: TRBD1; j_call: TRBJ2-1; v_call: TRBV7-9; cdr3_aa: CASSFTYSGTGWSEQFF; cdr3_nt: TGTGCCAGCAGCTTCACCTATTCCGGGACAGGGTGGAGTGAGCAGTTCTTC
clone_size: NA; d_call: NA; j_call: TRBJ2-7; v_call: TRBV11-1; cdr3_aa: CASSSRGNYYEQYF; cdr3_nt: TGTGCCAGCAGTTCTCGCGGGAACTACTACGAGCAGTACTTC
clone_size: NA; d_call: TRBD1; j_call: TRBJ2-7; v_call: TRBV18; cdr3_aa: CASSRTGADEQYF; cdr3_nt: TGTGCCAGCTCGCGGACAGGGGCCGACGAGCAGTACTTC
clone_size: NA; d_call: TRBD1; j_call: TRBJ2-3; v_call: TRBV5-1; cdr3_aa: CTSSLAGTGQGTDTQYF; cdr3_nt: TGCACCAGCAGCTTGGCCGGGACAGGCCAAGGGACAGATACGCAGTATTTT
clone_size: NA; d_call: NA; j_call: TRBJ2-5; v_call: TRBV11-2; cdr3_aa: CASSQGRTETQYF; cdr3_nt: TGTGCCAGCAGCCAAGGGAGGACAGAGACCCAGTACTTC
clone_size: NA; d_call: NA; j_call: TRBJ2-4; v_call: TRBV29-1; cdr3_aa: CSVAQEHRAKIAKNIQYF; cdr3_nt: TGCAGCGTTGCCCAGGAACACAGGGCGAAGATAGCCAAAAACATTCAGTACTTC
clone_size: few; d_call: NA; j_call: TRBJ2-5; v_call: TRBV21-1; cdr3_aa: CASSTYTRETQYF; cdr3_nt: TGTGCCAGCAGCACCTACACCCGGGAGACCCAGTACTTC
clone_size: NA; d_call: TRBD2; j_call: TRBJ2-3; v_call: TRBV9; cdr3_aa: CASSVVLAGGPKADTQYF; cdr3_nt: TGTGCCAGCAGCGTAGTGCTAGCGGGAGGGCCTAAGGCAGATACGCAGTATTTT
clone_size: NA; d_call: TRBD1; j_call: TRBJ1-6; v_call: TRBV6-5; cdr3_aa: CASSPRGRDSPLHF; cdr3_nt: TGTGCCAGCAGTCCTAGGGGGCGGGATTCACCCCTCCACTTT
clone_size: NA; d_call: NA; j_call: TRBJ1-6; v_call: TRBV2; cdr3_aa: CASKHGTDYNSPLHF; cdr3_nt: TGTGCCAGCAAACACGGGACTGACTATAATTCACCCCTCCACTTT
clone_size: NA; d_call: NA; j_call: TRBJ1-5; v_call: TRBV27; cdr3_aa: CASSRTLDGAQPQHF; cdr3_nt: TGTGCCAGCAGTCGAACCTTAGACGGGGCTCAGCCCCAGCATTTT
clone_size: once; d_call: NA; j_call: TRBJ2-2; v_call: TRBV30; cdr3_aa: CAWSVDRRTGELFF; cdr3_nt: TGTGCCTGGAGTGTAGACCGCCGCACCGGGGAGCTGTTTTTT
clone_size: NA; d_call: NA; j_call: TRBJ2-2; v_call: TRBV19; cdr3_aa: CASHFQGVSGELFF; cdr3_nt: TGTGCCAGTCATTTCCAGGGTGTTAGCGGGGAGCTGTTTTTT
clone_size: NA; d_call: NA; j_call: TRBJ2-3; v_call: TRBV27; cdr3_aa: CASSPPADTQYF; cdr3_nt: TGTGCCAGCAGCCCCCCCGCAGATACGCAGTATTTT
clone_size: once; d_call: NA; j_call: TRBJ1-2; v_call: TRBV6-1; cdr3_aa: CASSTAGIGYGYTF; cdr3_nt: TGTGCCAGCAGTACCGCAGGGATCGGCTATGGCTACACCTTC
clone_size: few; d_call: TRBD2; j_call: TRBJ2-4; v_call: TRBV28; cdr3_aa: CASSLRGDGNIQYF; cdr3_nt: TGTGCCAGCAGTTTACGGGGGGATGGGAACATTCAGTACTTC
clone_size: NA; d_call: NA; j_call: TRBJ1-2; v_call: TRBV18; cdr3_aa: CASSPPEPRGYTF; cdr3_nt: TGTGCCAGCTCACCACCAGAACCTCGGGGCTACACCTTC
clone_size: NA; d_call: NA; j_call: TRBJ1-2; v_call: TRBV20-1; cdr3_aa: CSAGGYNGYTF; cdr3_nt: TGCAGTGCGGGCGGTTACAATGGCTACACCTTC
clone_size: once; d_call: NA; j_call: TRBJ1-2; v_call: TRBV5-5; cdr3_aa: CASSLVEGRNYGYTF; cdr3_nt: TGTGCCAGCAGCTTGGTAGAGGGTCGAAACTATGGCTACACCTTC
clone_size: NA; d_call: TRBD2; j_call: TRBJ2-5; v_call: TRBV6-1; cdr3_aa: CASSDGRGRETQYF; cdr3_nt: TGTGCCAGCAGTGATGGGCGGGGGAGGGAGACCCAGTACTTC
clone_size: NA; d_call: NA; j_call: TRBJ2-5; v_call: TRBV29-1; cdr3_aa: CSVKGPGMVETQYF; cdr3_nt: TGCAGCGTCAAGGGTCCAGGGATGGTCGAGACCCAGTACTTC
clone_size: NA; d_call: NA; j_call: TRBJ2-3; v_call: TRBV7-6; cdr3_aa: CASSLQRALSTDTQYF; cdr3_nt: TGTGCCAGCAGCCTCCAGCGGGCCCTTAGCACAGATACGCAGTATTTT
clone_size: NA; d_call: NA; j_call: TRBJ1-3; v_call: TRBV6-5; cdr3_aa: CASSGAGNTIYF; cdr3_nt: TGTGCCAGTTCGGGGGCTGGAAACACCATATATTTT
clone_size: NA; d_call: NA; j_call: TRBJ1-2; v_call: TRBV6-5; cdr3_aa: CASSYSGNYGYTF; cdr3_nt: TGTGCCAGCAGTTACTCGGGAAACTATGGCTACACCTTC
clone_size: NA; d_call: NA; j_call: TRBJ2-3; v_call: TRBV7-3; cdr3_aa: CASSLSTTESTDTQYF; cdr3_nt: TGTGCCAGCAGCTTAAGTACGACAGAAAGCACAGATACGCAGTATTTT
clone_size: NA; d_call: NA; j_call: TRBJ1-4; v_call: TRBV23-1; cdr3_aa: CASTRENEKLFF; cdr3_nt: TGCGCCAGCACCAGGGAGAATGAAAAACTGTTTTTT
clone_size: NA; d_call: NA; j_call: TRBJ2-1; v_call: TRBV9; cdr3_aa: CASSTGLGHNEQFF; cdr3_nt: TGTGCCAGCAGCACGGGACTTGGCCACAATGAGCAGTTCTTC
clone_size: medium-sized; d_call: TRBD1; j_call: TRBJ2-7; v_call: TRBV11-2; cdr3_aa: CASSFGTEAYEQYF; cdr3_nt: TGTGCCAGCAGCTTCGGGACAGAAGCCTACGAGCAGTACTTC
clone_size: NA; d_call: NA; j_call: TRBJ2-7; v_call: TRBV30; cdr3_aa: CAWMSRGYEQYF; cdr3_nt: TGTGCCTGGATGTCGAGGGGCTACGAGCAGTACTTC
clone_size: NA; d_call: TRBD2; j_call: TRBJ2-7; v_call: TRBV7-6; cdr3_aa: CASSPTSGGYSYEQYF; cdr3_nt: TGTGCCAGCAGCCCGACTAGCGGGGGCTACTCCTACGAGCAGTACTTC
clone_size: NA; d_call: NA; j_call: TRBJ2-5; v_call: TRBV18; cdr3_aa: CASSYYPGGETQYF; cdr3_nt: TGTGCCAGCTCATACTATCCCGGGGGAGAGACCCAGTACTTC
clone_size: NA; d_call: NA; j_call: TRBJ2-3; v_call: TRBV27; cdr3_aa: CASSLYPRGAGDTQYF; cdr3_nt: TGTGCCAGCAGTTTATACCCTCGGGGGGCTGGAGATACGCAGTATTTT
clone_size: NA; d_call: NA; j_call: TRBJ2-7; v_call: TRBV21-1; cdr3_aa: CAGGGEIYEQYF; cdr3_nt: TGTGCTGGCGGGGGGGAGATCTACGAGCAGTACTTC
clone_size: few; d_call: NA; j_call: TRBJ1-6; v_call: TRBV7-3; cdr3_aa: CASSLVAGLDSPLHF; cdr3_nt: TGTGCCAGCAGCTTAGTCGCGGGATTGGATTCACCCCTCCACTTT
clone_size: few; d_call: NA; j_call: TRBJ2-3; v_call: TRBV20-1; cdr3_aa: CSAKRTDTQYF; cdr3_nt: TGCAGTGCTAAGCGCACAGATACGCAGTATTTT
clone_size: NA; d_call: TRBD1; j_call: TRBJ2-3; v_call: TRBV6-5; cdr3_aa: CASSSPGTGEDTQYF; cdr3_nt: TGTGCCAGCAGTTCCCCCGGGACAGGGGAGGATACGCAGTATTTT
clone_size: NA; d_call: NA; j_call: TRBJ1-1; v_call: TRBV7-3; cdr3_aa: CASSLAPVAEAFF; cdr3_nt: TGTGCCAGCAGCTTAGCGCCAGTCGCTGAAGCTTTCTTT
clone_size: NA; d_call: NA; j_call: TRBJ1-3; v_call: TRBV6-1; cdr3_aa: CASSELGAGRGNTIYF; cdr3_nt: TGTGCCAGCAGTGAACTCGGGGCAGGGCGCGGAAACACCATATATTTT
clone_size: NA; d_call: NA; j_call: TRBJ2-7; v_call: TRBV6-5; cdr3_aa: CASGRAAYEQYF; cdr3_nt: TGTGCCAGTGGTCGGGCGGCCTACGAGCAGTACTTC
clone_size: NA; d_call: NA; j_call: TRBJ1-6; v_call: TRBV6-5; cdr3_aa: CASTVHPDNSPLHF; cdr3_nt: TGTGCCAGCACCGTACACCCAGATAATTCACCCCTCCACTTT
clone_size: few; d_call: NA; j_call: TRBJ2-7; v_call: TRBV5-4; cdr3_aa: CASSFPGRYYEQYF; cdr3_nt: TGTGCCAGCAGCTTTCCGGGACGATACTACGAGCAGTACTTC
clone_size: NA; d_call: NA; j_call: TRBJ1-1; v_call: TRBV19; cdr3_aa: CASSIIGGRTEAFF; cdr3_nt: TGTGCCAGTAGTATTATAGGGGGGAGGACTGAAGCTTTCTTT
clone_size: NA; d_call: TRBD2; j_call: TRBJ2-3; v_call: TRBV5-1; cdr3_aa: CASSPILAGPTDTQYF; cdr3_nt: TGCGCCAGCAGCCCTATATTAGCGGGACCCACAGATACGCAGTATTTT
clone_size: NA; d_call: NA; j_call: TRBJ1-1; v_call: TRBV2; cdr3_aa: CASRGDGRGTEAFF; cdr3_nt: TGTGCCAGCAGGGGGGACGGCCGCGGCACTGAAGCTTTCTTT
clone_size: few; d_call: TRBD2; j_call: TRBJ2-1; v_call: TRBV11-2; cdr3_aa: CASSQRGGINEQFF; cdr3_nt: TGTGCCAGCAGCCAGCGGGGGGGCATCAATGAGCAGTTCTTC
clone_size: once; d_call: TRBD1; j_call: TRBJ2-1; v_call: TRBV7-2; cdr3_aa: CASTDRGRNEQFF; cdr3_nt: TGTGCCAGCACCGACAGGGGTCGGAATGAGCAGTTCTTC
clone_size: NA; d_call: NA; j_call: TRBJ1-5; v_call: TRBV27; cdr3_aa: CASGETGSGQPQHF; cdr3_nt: TGTGCCAGCGGGGAGACAGGTTCGGGTCAGCCCCAGCATTTT
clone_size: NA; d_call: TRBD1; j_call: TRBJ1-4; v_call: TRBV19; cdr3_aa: CASSVQGASANEKLFF; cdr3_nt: TGTGCCAGTAGTGTACAGGGGGCGTCGGCTAATGAAAAACTGTTTTTT